The 12 T cell receptor beta chains below were found in one sample sequenced in a study of T cell responses to AZD1222 COVID-19 vaccine. This table comes from immunoSEQ multiplex PCR, and its TCRdb copy is limited to in-frame clones, with some not included. The table includes 110,000 to 150,000 clones, 80% to 90% detected once. The sequences come from peripheral blood, collected on day 0 of AZD1222 vaccination. The receptors derive from an adult in good health.

J is TRBJ1-2 and V is TRBV7-9; no clear D. The CDR3 covers 13 residues. Germline CDR1 and CDR2: SEHNR and FQNEAQ (reference sequence). The V and J ends lost 8 bases and 10 bases respectively, with 20 bases between them. The CDR3 coding sequence is TGTGCCAGCGCACGGACCGCCAGCAGTGACTACACCTTC. As protein: CASARTASSDYTF.

This clone was seen just once. CDR3 region: CASGKEPGGETQYF. The DNA for the CDR3 is TGCGCCAGCGGTAAAGAACCTGGCGGGGAGACCCAGTACTTC. V is TRBV5-1 and J is TRBJ2-5; possibly TRBD2 for D (5 bases). Between the trimmed V and J ends, which lost 7 bases and 5 bases, there was a span of 18 bases. CDR3 size: 14 residues. Germline CDR1 and CDR2: SGHRS and YFSETQ.

The chain links TRBV11-3 to TRBJ2-2; D is unresolved. The V gene's germline CDR1 is SGHNT and CDR2 YENEEA. V lost 1 base to trimming and J lost 2 bases, with 8 bases between them. This CDR3 has 15 residues. For the CDR3, the DNA is TGTGCCAGCAGCTTAGGAGTAGAAAACACCGGGGAGCTGTTTTTT. This encodes CASSLGVENTGELFF.

V gene TRBV18 combines with J gene TRBJ2-1, with TRBD1 identical over 7 bases. The J segment lost 4 bases and the V segment lost 2 bases, leaving 2 bases of the junction unmatched. From germline, CDR1 is KGHSH and CDR2 LQKENI. There are 14 residues in the CDR3. CDR3 bases: TGTGCCAGCTCACCAGACAGGGCGTACAATGAGCAGTTCTTC. Translating gives CASSPDRAYNEQFF.

The rearrangement uses TRBV4-1 and TRBJ2-1, with D uncertain. The germline CDR1 and CDR2 sequences are MGHRA and YSYEKL. This CDR3 spans 14 amino acids. V was shortened by 0 bases and J by 10 bases, with 13 bases between the two germline ends. This chain's CDR3 is CASSQDNSLGEQFF. The DNA of the CDR3 is TGCGCCAGCAGCCAAGATAATAGCCTGGGAGAGCAGTTCTTC.

The V call is TRBV4-1, the J call TRBJ2-2, with 8 bases identical to TRBD1. The V and J ends lost 4 bases and 1 base, in that order; junction bases with no gene match: 11. The CDR3 sequence is 18 residues long. CDR1 and CDR2 (germline): MGHRA, YSYEKL. Here the CDR3 DNA reads TGCGCCAGCAGCCGATTAGGACAGGGCGATAAGAACACCGGGGAGCTGTTTTTT. This sequence encodes CASSRLGQGDKNTGELFF.

This chain uses TRBV29-1 with TRBJ1-1; 7 bases agree with TRBD1. V lost 2 bases to trimming and J lost 10 bases; unmatched junction nucleotides: 10. Per the germline V gene, CDR1 is SQVTM and CDR2 is ANQGSEA. The length of the CDR3 is 13 residues. In DNA, the CDR3 is TGCAGCGTTGAATTTACAGGGGCCGGGGGAGCTTTCTTT. Translating gives CSVEFTGAGGAFF.

As for this clone: Germline and junction disagree at one end, which may indicate a read error. The chain carries TRBV7-7 and TRBJ2-1, with a tentative D call TRBD2 (5 bases). The CDR3 has 14 residues. Looked up from germline, CDR1 is SSHAT and CDR2 is FNYEAQ (reference sequence). For the CDR3, the DNA is TGTGCTAGCAGCTTAATTTCCGGGGACAATGAGCAGTTCTTC. Protein sequence: CASSLISGDNEQFF. Full variable domain (missing parts from reference TRBV7-7 and TRBJ2-1): GAGVSQSPRYKVTKRGQDVTLRCDPISSHATLYWYQQALGQGPEFLTYFNYEAQPDKSGLPSDRFSAERPEGSISTLTIQRTEQRDSAMYRCASSLISGDNEQFFGPGTRLTVL.

The rearrangement links TRBV7-6 to TRBJ2-2, with D perhaps being TRBD1 or TRBD2 (5 bases each). Germline V gene lookup returns CDR1 SGHVS and CDR2 FNYEAQ. V was trimmed by 5 bases and J by 8 bases, leaving 6 bases between them. The CDR3 extends over 11 amino acids. The CDR3 is CASSGGGELFF. The CDR3 DNA follows: TGTGCCAGCAGCGGGGGAGGGGAGCTGTTTTTT.

The chain combines TRBV9 with TRBJ1-1, with a possible D match to TRBD1 (5 bases). CDR3 size: 17 residues. Germline V gene data show CDR1 as SGDLS and CDR2 as YYNGEE. V lost 4 bases to trimming and J lost 5 bases, with 24 bases between them. The CDR3 loop reads CASSPNPGAGIWTEAFF. CDR3 sequence (DNA): TGTGCCAGCAGCCCCAATCCCGGGGCGGGGATCTGGACTGAAGCTTTCTTT. Complete variable domain (other parts from reference TRBV9 and TRBJ1-1): DSGVTQTPKHLITATGQRVTLRCSPRSGDLSVYWYQQSLDQGLQFLIQYYNGEERAKGNILERFSAQQFPDLHSELNLSSLELGDSALYFCASSPNPGAGIWTEAFFGQGTRLTVV.

The rearrangement joins TRBV9 to TRBJ2-5, with 11 bases fitting TRBD2. CDR1 is SGDLS and CDR2 is YYNGEE in the germline V gene. The CDR3 contains 18 residues. V was pared by 0 bases and J by 0 bases, with 7 bases of the junction left unmatched. For the CDR3, the DNA is TGTGCCAGCAGCGTAGTGGCTAGCGGGGGGCCGTACCAAGAGACCCAGTACTTC. Translation gives CASSVVASGGPYQETQYF.

This clone has a handful of counts. The gene calls are TRBV6-4 and TRBJ2-3; either TRBD1 or TRBD2 may supply D (5 bases each). The CDR3 totals 16 residues. Trimming cost V 3 bases and J 2 bases, with 15 bases left between them. Germline CDR1 is MRHNA and CDR2 is SNTAGT. This chain's CDR3 is CASSERGDVHTDTQYF. The CDR3, as DNA: TGTGCCAGCAGTGAAAGAGGGGACGTACACACAGATACGCAGTATTTT.